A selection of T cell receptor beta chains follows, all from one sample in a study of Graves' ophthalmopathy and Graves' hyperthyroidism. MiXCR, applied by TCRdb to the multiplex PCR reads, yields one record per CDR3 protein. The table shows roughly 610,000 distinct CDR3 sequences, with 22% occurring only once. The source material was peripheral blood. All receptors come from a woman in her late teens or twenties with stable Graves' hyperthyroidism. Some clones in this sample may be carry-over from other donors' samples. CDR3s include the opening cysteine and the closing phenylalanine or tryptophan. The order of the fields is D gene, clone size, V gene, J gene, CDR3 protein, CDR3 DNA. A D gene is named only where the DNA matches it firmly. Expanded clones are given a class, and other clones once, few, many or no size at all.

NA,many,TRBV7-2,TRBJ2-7,CASIREGYPYEQYF,TGTGCCAGCATCCGGGAAGGCTATCCTTACGAGCAGTACTTC
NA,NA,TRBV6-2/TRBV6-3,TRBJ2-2,CASSYSTPRLLTGELFF,TGTGCCAGCAGTTACTCGACCCCGAGACTACTTACCGGGGAGCTGTTTTTT
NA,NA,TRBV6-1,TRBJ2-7,CASSEADGRGGNEQYF,TGTGCCAGCAGTGAAGCGGATGGCAGGGGTGGGAACGAGCAGTACTTC
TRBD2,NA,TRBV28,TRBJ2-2,CASTLLAGGYANTGELFF,TGTGCCAGCACCCTACTAGCGGGGGGGTACGCGAACACCGGGGAGCTGTTTTTT
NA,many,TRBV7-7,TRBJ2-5,CASSSLSRGQETQYF,TGTGCTAGCAGCTCCCTCTCGAGGGGCCAAGAGACCCAGTACTTC
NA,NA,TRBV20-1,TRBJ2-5,CSASPLGIVFQETQYF,TGCAGTGCCTCCCCCCTCGGAATCGTTTTCCAAGAGACCCAGTACTTC
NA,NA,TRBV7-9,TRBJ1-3,CASSDYGGSGNTIYF,TGTGCCAGCAGCGACTACGGGGGCTCTGGAAACACCATATATTTT
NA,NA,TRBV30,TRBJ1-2,CAWSPQGDGYTF,TGTGCCTGGAGCCCTCAGGGAGATGGCTACACCTTC
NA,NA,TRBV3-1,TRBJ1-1,CASSESSGTPNTEAFF,TGTGCCAGCAGCGAATCATCCGGGACACCGAACACTGAAGCTTTCTTT
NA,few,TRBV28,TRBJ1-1,CASSLSAGAGNTEAFF,TGTGCCAGCAGTTTATCGGCGGGGGCGGGGAACACTGAAGCTTTCTTT
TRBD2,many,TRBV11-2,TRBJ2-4,CASSPGGTTRKRIQYF,TGTGCCAGCAGCCCCGGGGGGACCACTCGTAAACGGATTCAGTACTTC
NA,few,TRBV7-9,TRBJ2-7,CASSPADSYEQYF,TGTGCCAGCAGCCCAGCGGACAGCTACGAGCAGTACTTC
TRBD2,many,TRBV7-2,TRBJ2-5,CASSLGLVGGVPHF,TGTGCCAGCAGCTTAGGACTAGTGGGAGGGGTTCCTCACTTC
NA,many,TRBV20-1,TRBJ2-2,CSASAGGIRELFF,TGCAGTGCTAGCGCGGGTGGTATAAGGGAGCTGTTTTTT
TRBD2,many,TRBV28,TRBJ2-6,CASRRTSGSGPGANVLTF,TGTGCCAGCAGGCGGACTAGCGGGAGCGGTCCTGGGGCCAACGTCCTGACTTTC
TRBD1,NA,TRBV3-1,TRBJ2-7,CASSRKRDSYEQYF,TGTGCCAGCAGTCGAAAACGGGACAGCTACGAGCAGTACTTC
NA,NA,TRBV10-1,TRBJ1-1,CASERAEAFF,TGCGCCAGCGAGAGGGCTGAAGCTTTCTTT
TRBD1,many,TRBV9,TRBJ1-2,CASRAGQGMFYGYTF,TGTGCCAGCAGAGCAGGACAGGGGATGTTCTATGGCTACACCTTC
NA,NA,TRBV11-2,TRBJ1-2,CASSLRTARDNYGYTF,TGTGCCAGCAGCTTACGTACCGCACGGGATAACTATGGCTACACCTTC
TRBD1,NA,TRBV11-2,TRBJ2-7,CASSWGTGSYEQYF,TGTGCCAGCAGCTGGGGGACAGGATCCTACGAGCAGTACTTC
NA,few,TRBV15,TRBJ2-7,CATSRAETASRVLEYEQYF,TGTGCCACCAGCAGAGCTGAGACAGCAAGTAGGGTCCTAGAATACGAGCAGTACTTC
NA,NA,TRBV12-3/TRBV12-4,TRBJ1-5,CASSSARRNQPQHF,TGTGCCAGCAGTTCCGCCCGTAGAAATCAGCCCCAGCATTTT
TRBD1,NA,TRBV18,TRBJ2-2,CASSLGQGQGELFF,TGTGCCAGCTCACTCGGACAGGGTCAAGGGGAGCTGTTTTTT
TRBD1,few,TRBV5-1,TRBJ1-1,CASRRPGTQGATEAFF,TGCGCCAGCAGAAGACCCGGGACACAGGGGGCGACTGAAGCTTTCTTT
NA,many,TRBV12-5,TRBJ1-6,CASGLVADMRSYNSPLHF,TGTGCTAGTGGTTTGGTGGCGGATATGAGGTCCTATAATTCACCCCTCCACTTT
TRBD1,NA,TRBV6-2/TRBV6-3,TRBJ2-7,CASRPGTGGASEQYF,TGTGCCAGCAGACCAGGGACAGGGGGCGCGTCCGAGCAGTACTTC
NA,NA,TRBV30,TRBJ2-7,CAWSEGPNPYEQYF,TGTGCCTGGAGTGAAGGGCCCAACCCCTACGAACAGTACTTC
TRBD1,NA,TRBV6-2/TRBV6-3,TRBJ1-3,CASSYATGLGNTIYF,TGTGCCAGCAGTTACGCGACAGGGTTAGGAAACACCATATATTTT
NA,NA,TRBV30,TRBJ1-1,CAWSVDRPKAFF,TGTGCCTGGAGTGTAGACAGACCCAAAGCTTTCTTT
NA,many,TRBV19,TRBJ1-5,CANSIGRASNQPQHF,TGTGCCAATAGTATTGGCAGGGCCAGCAATCAGCCCCAGCATTTT
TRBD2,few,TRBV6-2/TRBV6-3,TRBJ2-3,CASSPRARLAGFTDTQYF,TGTGCCAGCAGCCCCAGGGCCCGACTAGCGGGGTTCACAGATACGCAGTATTTT
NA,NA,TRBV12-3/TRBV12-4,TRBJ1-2,CASSLGGRVGSYTF,TGTGCCAGCAGTTTAGGGGGCAGAGTAGGGAGCTACACCTTC
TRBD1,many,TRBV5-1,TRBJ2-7,CASSNNRGSSYEQYF,TGCGCCAGCAGCAATAACAGGGGAAGCTCCTACGAGCAGTACTTC
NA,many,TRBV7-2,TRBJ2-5,CASSFPAAGVKETQYF,TGTGCCAGCAGCTTTCCGGCGGCAGGGGTGAAAGAGACCCAGTACTTC
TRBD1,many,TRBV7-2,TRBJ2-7,CASRWGQGSYEQYF,TGTGCCAGTCGGTGGGGACAGGGGTCCTACGAGCAGTACTTC
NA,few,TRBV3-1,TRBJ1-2,CASSQTGPGGYTF,TGTGCCAGCAGCCAAACAGGGCCGGGAGGCTACACCTTC
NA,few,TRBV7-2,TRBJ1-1,CASLLRMGMNTEAFF,TGTGCCAGCTTATTGCGAATGGGAATGAACACTGAAGCTTTCTTT
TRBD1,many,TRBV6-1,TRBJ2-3,CASSEADRRTDTQYF,TGTGCCAGCAGTGAAGCGGACAGGCGCACAGATACGCAGTATTTT
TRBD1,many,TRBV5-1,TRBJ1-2,CASSLDRGSGYTF,TGCGCCAGCAGCCTCGACAGGGGGTCTGGCTACACCTTC
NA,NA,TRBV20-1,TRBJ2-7,CSARTTGREQYF,TGCAGTGCGAGGACTACGGGGCGCGAGCAGTACTTC
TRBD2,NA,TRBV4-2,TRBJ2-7,CASSQAGTSGIYEQYF,TGTGCCAGCAGCCAGGCCGGGACTAGCGGGATCTATGAGCAGTACTTC